Listed here are 4 T cell receptor beta chains from one sample, sequenced in a study of post-analysis software for immune sequencing data. The authors incorporated unique molecular identifiers into the TCR beta cDNA libraries. TCRdb re-analysed the PCR reads in MiXCR, keeping a single row per CDR3 protein. Of about 160,000 distinct CDR3 sequences listed, 35% to 40% are singletons. The sequencing used blood, collected after autologous hematopoietic stem cell transplantation. All receptors derive from a girl aged 10 to 17 with multiple sclerosis.

V usage is TRBV7-2 and J usage is TRBJ1-1; no firm D call. The CDR3 has 15 residues. The germline V gene encodes CDR1 SGHTA and CDR2 FQGNSA. Trimming stripped 0 bases from V and 1 base from J, with 9 bases between. The CDR3 DNA reads TGTGCCAGCAGCTTAGCGGCGTGGGGGAACACTGAAGCTTTCTTT. Its translation is CASSLAAWGNTEAFF.

This clonotype appeared a few times. V usage is TRBV24-1 and J usage is TRBJ1-2; D is perhaps TRBD1 (5 bases). The V gene's germline CDR1 is KGHDR and CDR2 SFDVKD. The CDR3 contains 16 residues. V was trimmed by 3 bases and J by 4 bases, leaving 17 bases between them. CDR3 amino acids: CATSDLDSPCCYGYTF. The CDR3 nucleotides are TGTGCCACCAGTGATCTAGACAGCCCATGCTGCTATGGCTACACCTTC.

This clonotype was seen only once. The germline gene is not matched at one end of the junction; a read error may be the cause. The chain uses TRBV12-3 or TRBV12-4 and TRBJ2-5; TRBD1 might be the D (6 bases). This CDR3 is 13 amino acids long. For the CDR3, the DNA is TGTGTCAGCGGCCCTCAGGGGAGAGAGACCCAGTACTTC. This translates into CVSGPQGRETQYF.

This chain links TRBV12-3 or TRBV12-4 with TRBJ2-7, with D possibly called TRBD1 or TRBD2 (6 bases each). This CDR3 comprises 16 residues. Trimming stripped 4 bases from V and 3 bases from J, with 19 bases between. The CDR3 DNA reads TGTGCCAGCAGTTCCGATCCCCGGGGGCCGGTCTACGAGCAGTACTTC. Translation: CASSSDPRGPVYEQYF.